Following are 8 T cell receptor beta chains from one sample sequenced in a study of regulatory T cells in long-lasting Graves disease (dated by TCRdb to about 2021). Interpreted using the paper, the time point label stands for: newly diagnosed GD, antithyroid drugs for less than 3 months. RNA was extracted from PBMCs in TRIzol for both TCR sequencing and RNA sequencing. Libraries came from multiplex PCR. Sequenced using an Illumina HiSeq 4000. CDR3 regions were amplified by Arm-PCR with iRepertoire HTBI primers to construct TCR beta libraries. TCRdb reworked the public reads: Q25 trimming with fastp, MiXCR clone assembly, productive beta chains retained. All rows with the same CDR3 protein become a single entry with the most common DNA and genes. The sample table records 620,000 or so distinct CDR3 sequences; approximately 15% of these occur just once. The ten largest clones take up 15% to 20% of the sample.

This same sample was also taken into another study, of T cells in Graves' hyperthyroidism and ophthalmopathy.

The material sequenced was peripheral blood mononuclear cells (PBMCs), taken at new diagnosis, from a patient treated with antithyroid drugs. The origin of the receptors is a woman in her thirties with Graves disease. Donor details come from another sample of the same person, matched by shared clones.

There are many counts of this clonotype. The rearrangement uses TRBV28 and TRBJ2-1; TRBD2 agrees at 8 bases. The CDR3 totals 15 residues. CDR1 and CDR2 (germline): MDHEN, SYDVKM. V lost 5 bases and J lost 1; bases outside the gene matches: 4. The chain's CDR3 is CASSHSGKSYNEQFF. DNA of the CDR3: TGTGCCAGCAGTCATAGCGGGAAGTCCTACAATGAGCAGTTCTTC.

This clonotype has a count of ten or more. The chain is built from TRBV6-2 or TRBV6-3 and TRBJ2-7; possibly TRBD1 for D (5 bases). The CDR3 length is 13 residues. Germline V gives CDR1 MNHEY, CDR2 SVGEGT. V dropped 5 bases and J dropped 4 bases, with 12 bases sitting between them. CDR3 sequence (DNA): TGTGCCAGCAGTGACGGCGGACAATACGAGCAGTACTTC. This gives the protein CASSDGGQYEQYF.

CDR3 in DNA: TGCAGCGTTGAAATAAGTTACGAGCAGTACTTC. Translating gives CSVEISYEQYF. The chain couples TRBV29-1 to TRBJ2-7; D not resolved. The germline V gene encodes CDR1 SQVTM and CDR2 ANQGSEA. Trimming removed 2 bases from V and 4 bases from J, with 6 bases in between. This CDR3 comprises 11 residues.

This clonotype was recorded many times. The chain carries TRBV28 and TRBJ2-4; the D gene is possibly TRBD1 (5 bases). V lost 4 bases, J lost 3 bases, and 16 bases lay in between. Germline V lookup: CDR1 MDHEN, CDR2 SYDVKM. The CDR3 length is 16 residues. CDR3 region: CASSSDDGRGKNIQYF. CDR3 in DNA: TGTGCCAGCAGTTCGGATGACGGAAGGGGCAAAAACATTCAGTACTTC.

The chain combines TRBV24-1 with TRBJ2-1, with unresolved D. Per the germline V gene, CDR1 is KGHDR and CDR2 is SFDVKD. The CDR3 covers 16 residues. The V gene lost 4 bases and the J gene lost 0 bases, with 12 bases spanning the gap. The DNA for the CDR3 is TGTGCCACCAGTGACGCTAGTCTGAGCTCCTACAATGAGCAGTTCTTC. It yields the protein CATSDASLSSYNEQFF.

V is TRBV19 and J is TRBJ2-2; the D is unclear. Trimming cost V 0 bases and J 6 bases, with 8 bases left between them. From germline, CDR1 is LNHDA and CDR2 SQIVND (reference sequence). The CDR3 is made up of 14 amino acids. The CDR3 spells CASSIEGRSGELFF. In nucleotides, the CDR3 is TGTGCCAGTAGTATAGAAGGAAGGTCCGGGGAGCTGTTTTTT. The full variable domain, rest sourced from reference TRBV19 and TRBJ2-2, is DGGITQSPKYLFRKEGQNVTLSCEQNLNHDAMYWYRQDPGQGLRLIYYSQIVNDFQKGDIAEGYSVSREKKESFPLTVTSAQKNPTAFYLCASSIEGRSGELFFGEGSRLTVL.

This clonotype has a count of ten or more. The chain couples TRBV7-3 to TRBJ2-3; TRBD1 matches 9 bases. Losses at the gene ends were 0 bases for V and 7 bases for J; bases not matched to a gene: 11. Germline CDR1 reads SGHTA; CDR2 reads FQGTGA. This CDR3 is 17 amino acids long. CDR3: CASSLTSLGTGKNTQYF. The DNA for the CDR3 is TGTGCCAGCAGCTTAACCTCCCTGGGGACAGGGAAAAATACGCAGTATTTT.

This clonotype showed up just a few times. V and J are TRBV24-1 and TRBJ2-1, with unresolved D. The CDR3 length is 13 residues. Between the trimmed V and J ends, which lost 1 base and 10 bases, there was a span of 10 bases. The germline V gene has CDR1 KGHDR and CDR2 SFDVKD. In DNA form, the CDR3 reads TGTGCCACCAGTGATTTTCAGGCGTCAGAGCAGTTCTTC. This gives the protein CATSDFQASEQFF.